This TCR beta chain was identified during a study of CD8 T cells in ankylosing spondylitis. Germline trimming cut 5 bases from V and 0 bases from J; bases unmatched to any gene: 6. CDR3 length equals 16 residues. The germline V gene has CDR1 SGHNT and CDR2 YENEEA. Study-wide results and caveats: Within matched ankylosing spondylitis synovial fluid, disease-linked clones were reportedly significantly enriched. Certain motif variants had earlier appeared in reactive arthritis synovial fluid and blood. Several highly homologous variants made up a TCR beta motif that seemed to typify ankylosing spondylitis blood.

Quantitative barcoded 5'-RACE was used to prepare TCR beta libraries. MiXCR, run by TCRdb on the 5' RACE reads, gives a single entry per CDR3 protein. The table lists a few hundred thousand distinct CDR3 sequences, over 9.5% of them singletons. In its sample, this clonotype was seen a few times. As yet, its antigen is unknown. This sequence joins TRBV11-3 and TRBJ2-2; TRBD2 matches 7 bases. The sequenced sample was blood, either unsorted or a sorted T cell fraction (not recorded which). The origin of this receptor is a male donor with ankylosing spondylitis or in good health (not recorded which). CDR3 DNA: TGTGCCAGCAGCCCCGGGGAGGGTGCGAACACCGGGGAGCTGTTTTTT. This translates into CASSPGEGANTGELFF.